These 25 T cell receptor beta chains were all obtained from the same sample, sequenced in a study of T cells after yellow fever vaccination. TCRdb ran MiXCR on the 5' RACE reads and lists one entry per CDR3 protein. The data show around 260,000 distinct CDR3 sequences, roughly 5% seen once. The sample here was CD4+ T cells sorted from PBMCs, taken on the day of the yellow fever booster vaccination. The receptors derive from a young man who received the YFV17D yellow fever vaccine.

The table lists this clonotype with a few counts. The gene calls are TRBV20-1 and TRBJ2-1, with D maybe TRBD2 (6 bases). This CDR3 comprises 15 residues. Germline V gives CDR1 DFQATT, CDR2 SNEGSKA (reference sequence). Trimming stripped 0 bases from V and 3 bases from J, with 12 bases between. The CDR3 spells CSARDRRGSYNEQFF. The DNA of the CDR3 is TGCAGTGCTAGAGATCGCCGGGGGAGCTACAATGAGCAGTTCTTC.

In its sample, this clonotype was seen many times. The CDR3 is CASFSLGGGETQYF. The CDR3, as DNA: TGTGCCAGCTTTTCTCTGGGGGGAGGAGAGACCCAGTACTTC. The rearrangement joins TRBV28 to TRBJ2-5; possible D gene TRBD2, 6 bases. V shed 8 bases and J shed 4 bases, with 17 bases lying between them. This CDR3 is built from 14 residues. Per germline, CDR1 MDHEN and CDR2 SYDVKM.

This clonotype occurred a few times. The chain has TRBV5-1 and TRBJ1-6; no clear D gene. Germline assignment: CDR1 SGHRS and CDR2 YFSETQ. The CDR3 is 15 amino acids. V lost 0 bases to trimming and J lost 0 bases, with 4 bases between them. The CDR3 region has the DNA TGCGCCAGCAGCTTGGCAGCCTCCTATAATTCACCCCTCCACTTT. This sequence encodes CASSLAASYNSPLHF.

This clonotype was seen many times. This chain connects TRBV12-3 or TRBV12-4 to TRBJ2-3, with no clear D. V shed 6 bases and J shed 0 bases, with 7 bases lying between them. This CDR3 comprises 13 residues. The CDR3 sequence: CASRIASTDTQYF. As DNA, the CDR3 is TGTGCCAGCAGAATCGCTAGCACAGATACGCAGTATTTT.

Note on this clonotype: Being one base from a much bigger clone, this may be a read error. This chain links TRBV12-3 or TRBV12-4 with TRBJ2-1, with TRBD2 identical over 10 bases. The CDR3 runs to 15 residues. V was pared by 4 bases and J by 0 bases, with 0 bases of the junction left unmatched. The CDR3 sequence is CASSSSGSSYNEQFF. In DNA, the CDR3 is TGTGCCAGCAGTTCTAGCGGGAGCTCCTACAATGAGCAGTTCTTC.

This clonotype was seen many times. The chain links TRBV2 to TRBJ2-3; D is ambiguous. Germline assignment: CDR1 SNHLY and CDR2 FYNNEI. The CDR3 has 16 amino acids. Deletions cut 0 bases from V and 0 bases from J, with 10 bases between. CDR3 residues: CASSEAPSTSTDTQYF. In nucleotides, the CDR3 is TGTGCCAGCAGTGAAGCGCCCTCAACTAGCACAGATACGCAGTATTTT.

The rearrangement uses TRBV6-1 and TRBJ1-5, with D perhaps TRBD1 (5 bases). V lost 1 base and J lost 6, with 13 bases in between. The CDR3 has 15 residues. Germline V CDR1 and CDR2: MNHNS, SASEGT. The CDR3 nucleotides read TGTGCCAGCAGTGAAGTGGCAGGGAGGGGTCAGCCCCAGCATTTT. Protein: CASSEVAGRGQPQHF.

The chain employs TRBV18 and TRBJ2-3, with no clear D. This CDR3 comprises 15 residues. Germline CDR1 and CDR2: KGHSH and LQKENI. V was shortened by 3 bases and J by 8 bases, with 18 bases between the two germline ends. CDR3 bases: TGTGCCAGCTCACCCCCGGCTGCCGTGGTCGGTACGCAGTATTTT. Amino acids: CASSPPAAVVGTQYF.

V gene TRBV2 combines with J gene TRBJ1-1, with 8 positions matching TRBD1. Germline V gives CDR1 SNHLY, CDR2 FYNNEI. The CDR3 spans 14 residues. Trimming at V came to 0 bases and at J to 5 bases, leaving 2 bases not matched to a gene. CDR3 sequence (DNA): TGTGCCAGCAGTGAAGCTTGGACAGGGACTGAAGCTTTCTTT. It translates to CASSEAWTGTEAFF.

This clonotype was observed a few times. The rearrangement links TRBV12-3 or TRBV12-4 to TRBJ2-1, with D possibly being TRBD1 (6 bases). This CDR3 has 14 amino acids. V lost 7 bases to trimming and J lost 3 bases, with 13 bases between them. In DNA form, the CDR3 reads TGTGCCAGCAATCCCGGGACACACTACAATGAGCAGTTCTTC. Translated, it gives CASNPGTHYNEQFF.

The rearrangement links TRBV2 to TRBJ2-1, with D unclear. Germline CDR1 reads SNHLY; CDR2 reads FYNNEI. CDR3 length: 14 residues. V shed 5 bases and J shed 0 bases, with 8 bases lying between them. CDR3 coding DNA: TGTGCCAGCAGTCTCTACGGCTCCTACAATGAGCAGTTCTTC. Translating gives CASSLYGSYNEQFF.

This clonotype was seen many times. This rearrangement joins TRBV5-1 to TRBJ2-5; 9 bases map to TRBD2. Germline V gives CDR1 SGHRS, CDR2 YFSETQ. With V trimmed by 7 bases and J by 1 base, 8 bases remained unmatched. The CDR3 is 15 residues long. CDR3 in DNA: TGCGCCAGCGGCATCCTTAGCGGGGGCCAAGAGACCCAGTACTTC. It encodes CASGILSGGQETQYF.

This clonotype showed up just a few times. The rearrangement uses TRBV6-1 and TRBJ2-7, with TRBD2 identical over 8 bases. Germline CDR1 is MNHNS and CDR2 is SASEGT. The CDR3 runs 16 residues. Losses at the gene ends were 3 bases for V and 4 bases for J; bases not matched to a gene: 11. CDR3 nucleotides: TGTGCCAGCAGTGACCCGGGGGGGGTGCGAGGATACGAGCAGTACGTC. Amino acids: CASSDPGGVRGYEQYV.

This clonotype was counted ten times or more. The chain links TRBV5-6 to TRBJ2-5, with 7 positions matching TRBD2. The CDR3 spans 13 residues. Looked up from germline, CDR1 is SGHDT and CDR2 is YYEEEE. Unmatched junction bases numbered 5, after V lost 4 bases and J lost 5 bases. The CDR3 nucleotides are TGTGCCAGCAGCACCGCGGGGGAGGAGACCCAGTACTTC. Its translation: CASSTAGEETQYF. The full variable domain, with the rest looked up from reference TRBV5-6 and TRBJ2-5, is DAGVTQSPTHLIKTRGQQVTLRCSPKSGHDTVSWYQQALGQGPQFIFQYYEEEERQRGNFPDRFSGHQFPNYSSELNVNALLLGDSALYLCASSTAGEETQYFGPGTRLLVL.

The chain joins TRBV5-1 to TRBJ2-3, with 10 bases matching TRBD1. The trim removed 7 bases at V and 0 bases at J, leaving 5 bases unmatched. This CDR3 region has 15 residues. CDR1 SGHRS and CDR2 YFSETQ come from the germline V gene. The CDR3 is CASSSGQGSTDTQYF. CDR3 nucleotide sequence: TGCGCCAGCTCCTCGGGACAGGGGAGCACAGATACGCAGTATTTT.

This clonotype showed up just a few times. The chain recombines TRBV24-1 with TRBJ1-1; no clear D. This CDR3 is 14 amino acids long. Germline loops: CDR1 KGHDR, CDR2 SFDVKD. V was shortened by 12 bases and J by 0 bases, with 16 bases between the two germline ends. The CDR3 DNA reads TGTGCCGCCGAAGCCAGAGCCTTGAACACTGAAGCTTTCTTT. This gives the protein CAAEARALNTEAFF.

The rearrangement uses TRBV29-1 and TRBJ1-1; tentative D call: TRBD1 (5 bases). Germline V CDR1 and CDR2: SQVTM, ANQGSEA. V was trimmed by 0 bases and J by 1 base, leaving 12 bases between them. The length of the CDR3 is 15 residues. DNA of the CDR3: TGCAGCGTTGAAGAAACCAAGGGGAGGAACACTGAAGCTTTCTTT. Translating gives CSVEETKGRNTEAFF.

The gene calls are TRBV6-5 and TRBJ2-7; 7 nucleotides agree with TRBD2. Trimming removed 2 bases from V and 9 bases from J; junction bases left unmatched: 4. The CDR3 spans 12 residues. CDR1 MNHEY and CDR2 SVGAGI come from the germline V gene. CDR3 protein: CASSYGGERQYF. CDR3 nucleotide sequence: TGTGCCAGCAGTTACGGGGGGGAGAGGCAGTACTTC.

The CDR3 spells CASSSWSRSDYGYTF. The DNA for the CDR3 is TGTGCCAGCAGCTCATGGTCCCGTTCTGACTATGGCTACACCTTC. The V gene is TRBV7-9, the J gene TRBJ1-2; D unclear. Looked up from germline, CDR1 is SEHNR and CDR2 is FQNEAQ (reference sequence). Trimming left V 4 bases short and J 3 bases short, with 15 bases between. This CDR3 comprises 15 residues.

This clonotype appeared many times. The rearrangement links TRBV5-1 to TRBJ2-7; no clear D gene. Between the trimmed V and J ends, which lost 0 bases and 6 bases, there was a span of 4 bases. This CDR3 comprises 11 residues. Germline CDR1 is SGHRS and CDR2 is YFSETQ. The CDR3 coding sequence is TGCGCCAGCAGCTTGGTTAGCGAGCAGTACTTC. It translates to CASSLVSEQYF.

This clonotype appeared a few times. The chain carries TRBV7-3 and TRBJ2-2, with D perhaps matching TRBD1 (5 bases). Trimming took 2 bases from V and 1 from J, leaving 11 bases between them. The CDR3 loop spans 16 amino acids. Germline V lookup: CDR1 SGHTA, CDR2 FQGTGA. The CDR3 region is CASSLSRQGNTGELFF. CDR3 nucleotides: TGTGCCAGCAGCTTATCGAGGCAGGGGAACACCGGGGAGCTGTTTTTT.

V usage is TRBV20-1 and J usage is TRBJ1-2; 9 bases are a match to TRBD1. Germline V gene sequence: CDR1 DFQATT, CDR2 SNEGSKA (reference sequence). This CDR3 has 14 amino acids. The V gene end was trimmed by 3 bases and the J gene end by 8 bases; junction bases not matched to a gene: 10. CDR3 sequence (DNA): TGCAGTGCTAGCCCCAGGGGACAGGGAGAGGGCTACACCTTC. Translating it yields CSASPRGQGEGYTF.

The rearrangement joins TRBV7-2 to TRBJ2-3; D is uncertain. V lost 0 bases and J lost 8, with 12 bases in between. The CDR3 sequence is 14 residues long. Germline V gene data show CDR1 as SGHTA and CDR2 as FQGNSA. CDR3 amino acids: CASSLAGSTGTQYF. The CDR3 DNA follows: TGTGCCAGCAGCTTAGCAGGATCTACGGGTACGCAGTATTTT.

This chain's CDR3 is CASSRGGRGDGYTF. The CDR3 nucleotides read TGTGCCAGCAGCCGGGGCGGCAGGGGCGATGGCTACACCTTC. This rearrangement joins TRBV6-4 to TRBJ1-2; tentative D call: TRBD1 (6 bases). The germline V and J ends were trimmed by 6 bases and 6 bases, with 17 bases remaining between them. The CDR3 consists of 14 residues. Germline V gene data show CDR1 as MRHNA and CDR2 as SNTAGT.

The sample holds a few counts of this clonotype. The V and J genes are TRBV19 and TRBJ1-2, with D unclear. CDR1 is LNHDA and CDR2 is SQIVND in the germline V gene (reference sequence). V lost 6 bases to trimming and J lost 7 bases, with 9 bases between them. The CDR3 sequence is 11 residues long. Here the CDR3 DNA reads TGTGCCAGTAGAAGAGGCGCTGGCTACACCTTC. Translated, it gives CASRRGAGYTF.